This T cell receptor (beta chain) was sequenced in a study of blood T cell repertoires in COVID-19. About the study: The analysed material was cDNA or gDNA that came from T cells, B-cell-depleted T cells, or PBMCs.

Data came from immunoSEQ multiplex PCR; TCRdb stores just in-frame clones and leaves some out. Seen here are roughly 150,000 clones, approximately 86% observed once, and the top ten hold around 18%. The CDR3 runs 14 residues. V lost 0 bases, J lost 5 bases, and 11 bases lay in between. Germline lookup yields CDR1 SGHNT and CDR2 YYREEE (reference sequence). Residents of 24 US areas, aged roughly 18 to 90 years, made up the participants. The TCR was taken from a man aged 55 to 69 who had recovered from COVID-19. This sequence joins TRBV5-4 and TRBJ2-5; no reliable D call. The sample was PBMCs or T cells enriched from blood (not recorded which). The chain's CDR3 is CASSLAQARETQYF. The CDR3, as DNA: TGTGCCAGCAGCTTGGCTCAGGCCAGGGAGACCCAGTACTTC.